The rows below give T cell receptor beta chains drawn from one sample of a study of blood T cell repertoires in COVID-19. The assay was immunoSEQ multiplex PCR, and TCRdb's table has in-frame clones only and misses some. The table shows 260,000 or so clones, with approximately 85% occurring only once. Sequencing was performed on peripheral blood. These receptors were taken from a man younger than 30 with active or convalescent COVID-19. CDR3s include the opening cysteine and the closing phenylalanine or tryptophan. The order of the fields is D gene, clone size, V gene, J gene, CDR3 protein, CDR3 DNA. A D gene is named only where the DNA matches it firmly. The listing skips clone size in some rows; elsewhere it reads once, few, many or a size class.

d_gene: TRBD1
abundance: -
v_gene: TRBV28
j_gene: TRBJ1-2
CDR3aa: CASSAGQGTYGYTF
CDR3nt: TGTGCCAGCAGTGCGGGACAGGGCACCTATGGCTACACCTTC

d_gene: -
abundance: -
v_gene: TRBV16
j_gene: TRBJ1-6
CDR3aa: CASSQYRLGSPLHF
CDR3nt: TGTGCCAGCAGCCAATACAGGTTGGGGTCACCCCTCCACTTT

d_gene: -
abundance: -
v_gene: TRBV7-9
j_gene: TRBJ1-6
CDR3aa: CASSLSKGADSPLHF
CDR3nt: TGTGCCAGCAGCTTATCCAAAGGGGCGGATTCACCCCTCCACTTT

d_gene: -
abundance: -
v_gene: TRBV10-2
j_gene: TRBJ2-3
CDR3aa: CASSEQGDTQYF
CDR3nt: TGCGCCAGCAGTGAACAGGGTGATACGCAGTATTTT

d_gene: -
abundance: -
v_gene: TRBV7-2
j_gene: TRBJ2-5
CDR3aa: CASSLDSLRETQYF
CDR3nt: TGTGCCAGCAGCTTGGACTCCCTTCGGGAGACCCAGTACTTC

d_gene: -
abundance: -
v_gene: TRBV7-9
j_gene: TRBJ1-2
CDR3aa: CALGEGTNYGYTF
CDR3nt: TGTGCCTTGGGGGAGGGTACGAACTATGGCTACACCTTC

d_gene: TRBD1
abundance: -
v_gene: TRBV5-6
j_gene: TRBJ2-7
CDR3aa: CASSPRTGARSSYEQYF
CDR3nt: TGTGCCAGCAGCCCAAGGACAGGGGCCAGGAGCTCCTACGAGCAGTACTTC

d_gene: -
abundance: -
v_gene: TRBV7-8
j_gene: TRBJ1-2
CDR3aa: CASSLALGSGYGYTF
CDR3nt: TGTGCCAGCAGCTTAGCGCTGGGCAGTGGCTATGGCTACACCTTC

d_gene: TRBD1
abundance: -
v_gene: TRBV19
j_gene: TRBJ1-2
CDR3aa: CASSRRTGAPYGYTF
CDR3nt: TGTGCCAGTAGTCGACGGACAGGAGCTCCCTATGGCTACACCTTC

d_gene: TRBD1
abundance: few
v_gene: TRBV4-2
j_gene: TRBJ1-2
CDR3aa: CASSLTGAGYGYTF
CDR3nt: TGTGCCAGCAGCCTGACAGGGGCCGGCTATGGCTACACCTTC

d_gene: -
abundance: -
v_gene: TRBV10-3
j_gene: TRBJ2-3
CDR3aa: CATRDTGDTQYF
CDR3nt: TGTGCCACCCGGGACACCGGCGATACGCAGTATTTT

d_gene: -
abundance: few
v_gene: TRBV2
j_gene: TRBJ1-2
CDR3aa: CASNDGQNYGYTF
CDR3nt: TGTGCCAGCAATGACGGACAGAACTATGGCTACACCTTC

d_gene: -
abundance: -
v_gene: TRBV6-5
j_gene: TRBJ2-5
CDR3aa: CASSYSGTAAGGAQYF
CDR3nt: TGTGCCAGCAGTTACTCGGGGACAGCGGCCGGAGGGGCCCAGTACTTC

d_gene: TRBD1
abundance: once
v_gene: TRBV3-1/TRBV3-2
j_gene: TRBJ1-1
CDR3aa: CASSQVMRGPFTEAFF
CDR3nt: TGTGCCAGCAGCCAGGTTATGAGGGGGCCATTTACTGAAGCTTTCTTT

d_gene: TRBD2
abundance: -
v_gene: TRBV5-1
j_gene: TRBJ2-1
CDR3aa: CASSLSGTSGGVSYNEQFF
CDR3nt: TGCGCCAGCAGCTTGTCTGGGACTAGCGGGGGTGTGTCCTACAATGAGCAGTTCTTC

d_gene: TRBD1
abundance: -
v_gene: TRBV2
j_gene: TRBJ1-1
CDR3aa: CASRGQGITEAFF
CDR3nt: TGTGCCAGCAGGGGACAGGGAATAACTGAAGCTTTCTTT

d_gene: -
abundance: once
v_gene: TRBV7-2
j_gene: TRBJ2-1
CDR3aa: CASSFIGTTYNEQFF
CDR3nt: TGTGCCAGCAGCTTTATCGGGACAACTTACAATGAGCAGTTCTTC

d_gene: TRBD1
abundance: once
v_gene: TRBV5-1
j_gene: TRBJ1-2
CDR3aa: CASSLEGQGGHGYTF
CDR3nt: TGCGCCAGCAGCTTGGAGGGGCAGGGGGGCCATGGCTACACCTTC

d_gene: -
abundance: few
v_gene: TRBV14
j_gene: TRBJ2-7
CDR3aa: CASSPAAVQGLSSYEQYF
CDR3nt: TGTGCCAGCAGCCCAGCAGCGGTACAGGGATTAAGCTCCTACGAGCAGTACTTC

d_gene: TRBD2
abundance: -
v_gene: TRBV9
j_gene: TRBJ2-1
CDR3aa: CASSVEAGGYNEQFF
CDR3nt: TGTGCCAGCAGCGTAGAGGCGGGGGGCTACAATGAGCAGTTCTTC

d_gene: TRBD1
abundance: -
v_gene: TRBV5-1
j_gene: TRBJ1-2
CDR3aa: CASNEEGAQGYTF
CDR3nt: TGCGCCAGCAATGAAGAGGGGGCACAAGGCTACACCTTC

d_gene: -
abundance: -
v_gene: TRBV4-2
j_gene: TRBJ2-7
CDR3aa: CASSQEKWGGAYEQYF
CDR3nt: TGTGCCAGCAGCCAAGAGAAATGGGGGGGCGCCTACGAGCAGTACTTC

d_gene: -
abundance: -
v_gene: TRBV13
j_gene: TRBJ1-3
CDR3aa: CASERAGRSGNTIYF
CDR3nt: TGTGCCAGCGAGAGGGCAGGGAGGTCTGGAAACACCATATATTTT

d_gene: TRBD1
abundance: -
v_gene: TRBV27
j_gene: TRBJ1-5
CDR3aa: CASSPDRNNIGTAYSNQPQHF
CDR3nt: TGTGCCAGCAGTCCCGACCGTAATAATATCGGGACAGCGTATAGCAATCAGCCCCAGCATTTT

d_gene: -
abundance: few
v_gene: TRBV5-4
j_gene: TRBJ1-1
CDR3aa: CASSSGPTEAFF
CDR3nt: TGTGCCAGCAGCTCAGGGCCCACTGAAGCTTTCTTT